This is a list of T cell receptor beta chains from one sample in a study of cytomegalovirus exposure and HLA in healthy donors. Only in-frame clones appear in the TCRdb table, and some are missing; sequencing was by immunoSEQ multiplex PCR. This table lists about 200,000 clones. Sequences were obtained from PBMCs. Receptor source: a boy younger than 18 in good health and CMV-seronegative. CDR3s include the opening cysteine and the closing phenylalanine or tryptophan.

len | j_gene | v_gene | CDR3aa
15 | TRBJ1-5 | TRBV7-2 | CASSSTGGGNQPQHF
11 | TRBJ2-7 | TRBV20-1 | CSAPVPYEQYF
13 | TRBJ1-2 | TRBV29-1 | CSAEGDGTYGYTF
13 | TRBJ1-1 | TRBV7-3 | CASSLRGNTEAFF
17 | TRBJ1-2 | TRBV9 | CASSVESPGGNRYGYTF
15 | TRBJ2-3 | TRBV14 | CASNRGLLNGDTQYF
13 | TRBJ2-7 | TRBV14 | CASSQVGKGVNYF
11 | TRBJ1-5 | TRBV20-1 | CSARRDWPQHF
17 | TRBJ2-2 | TRBV7-6 | CASSLDSAGGNTGELFF
13 | TRBJ1-1 | TRBV7-2 | CASSFHRGAEAFF
13 | TRBJ1-1 | TRBV7-3 | CASSLQGNTEAFF
14 | TRBJ2-1 | TRBV6-5 | CASSTGGSYNEQFF
15 | TRBJ2-2 | TRBV7-9 | CASSLSGQHTGELFF
17 | TRBJ1-2 | TRBV5-6 | CASRPLFRGQGDYGYTF
13 | TRBJ2-2 | TRBV27 | CASSSLGLWELFF
15 | TRBJ2-7 | TRBV6-6 | CASSPTGGSPYEQYF
13 | TRBJ2-3 | TRBV6-4 | CASSRDRGDTQYF
14 | TRBJ2-3 | TRBV7-6 | CASKGGGGTDTQYF
15 | TRBJ1-5 | TRBV28 | CASSLDQGARQPQHF